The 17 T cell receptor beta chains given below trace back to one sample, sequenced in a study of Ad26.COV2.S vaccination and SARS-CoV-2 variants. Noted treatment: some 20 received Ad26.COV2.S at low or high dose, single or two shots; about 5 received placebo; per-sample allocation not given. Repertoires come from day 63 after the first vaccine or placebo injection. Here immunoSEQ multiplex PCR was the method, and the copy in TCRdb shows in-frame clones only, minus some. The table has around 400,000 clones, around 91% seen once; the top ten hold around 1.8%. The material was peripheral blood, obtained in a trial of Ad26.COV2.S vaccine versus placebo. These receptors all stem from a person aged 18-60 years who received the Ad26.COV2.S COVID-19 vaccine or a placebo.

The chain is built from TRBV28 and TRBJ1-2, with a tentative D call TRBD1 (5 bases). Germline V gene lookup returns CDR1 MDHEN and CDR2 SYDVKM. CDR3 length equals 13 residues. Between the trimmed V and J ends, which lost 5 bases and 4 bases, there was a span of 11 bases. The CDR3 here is CASSVGTPYGYTF. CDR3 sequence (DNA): TGTGCCAGCAGTGTAGGGACCCCCTATGGCTACACCTTC.

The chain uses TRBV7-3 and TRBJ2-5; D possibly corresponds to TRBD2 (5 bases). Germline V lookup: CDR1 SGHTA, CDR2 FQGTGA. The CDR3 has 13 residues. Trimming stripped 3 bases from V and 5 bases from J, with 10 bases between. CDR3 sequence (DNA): TGTGCCAGCAGCTTTACTAGTGCCGAGACCCAGTACTTC. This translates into CASSFTSAETQYF. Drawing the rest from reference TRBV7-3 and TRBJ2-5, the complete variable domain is GAGVSQTPSNKVTEKGKYVELRCDPISGHTALYWYRQSLGQGPEFLIYFQGTGAADDSGLPNDRFFAVRPEGSVSTLKIQRTERGDSAVYLCASSFTSAETQYFGPGTRLLVL.

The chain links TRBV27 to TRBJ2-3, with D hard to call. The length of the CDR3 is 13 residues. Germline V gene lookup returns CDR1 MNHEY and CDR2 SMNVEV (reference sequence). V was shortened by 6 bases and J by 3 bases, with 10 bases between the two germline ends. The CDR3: CASSSLMTDTQYF. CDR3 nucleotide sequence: TGTGCCAGCAGCTCCCTCATGACAGATACGCAGTATTTT.

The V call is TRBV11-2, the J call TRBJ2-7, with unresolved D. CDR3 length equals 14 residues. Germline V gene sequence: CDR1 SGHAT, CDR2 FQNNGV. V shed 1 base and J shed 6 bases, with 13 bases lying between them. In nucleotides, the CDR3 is TGTGCCAGCAGCTTAGGTAGAATCTTAAGCGAGCAGTACTTC. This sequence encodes CASSLGRILSEQYF.

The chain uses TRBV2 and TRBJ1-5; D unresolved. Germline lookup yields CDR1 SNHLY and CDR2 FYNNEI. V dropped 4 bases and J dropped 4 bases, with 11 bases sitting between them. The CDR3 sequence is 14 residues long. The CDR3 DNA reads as TGTGCCAGCAGTGTGGGCCCTGGGAATCAGCCCCAGCATTTT. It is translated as CASSVGPGNQPQHF. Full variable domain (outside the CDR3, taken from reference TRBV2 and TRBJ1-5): EPEVTQTPSHQVTQMGQEVILRCVPISNHLYFYWYRQILGQKVEFLVSFYNNEISEKSEIFDDQFSVERPDGSNFTLKIRSTKLEDSAMYFCASSVGPGNQPQHFGDGTRLSIL.

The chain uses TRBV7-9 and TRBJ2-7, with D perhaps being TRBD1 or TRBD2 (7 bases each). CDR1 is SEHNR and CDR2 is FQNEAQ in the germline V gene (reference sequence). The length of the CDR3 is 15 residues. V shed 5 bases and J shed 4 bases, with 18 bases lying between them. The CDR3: CASSDWGGGQYEQYF. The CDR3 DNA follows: TGTGCCAGCAGCGATTGGGGAGGGGGCCAATACGAGCAGTACTTC.

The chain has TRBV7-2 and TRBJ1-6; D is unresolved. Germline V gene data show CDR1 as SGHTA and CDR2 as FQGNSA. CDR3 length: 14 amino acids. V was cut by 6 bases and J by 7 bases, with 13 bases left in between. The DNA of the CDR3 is TGTGCCAGCAGGCAGAACCCAAGGAATTCACCCCTCCACTTT. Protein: CASRQNPRNSPLHF.

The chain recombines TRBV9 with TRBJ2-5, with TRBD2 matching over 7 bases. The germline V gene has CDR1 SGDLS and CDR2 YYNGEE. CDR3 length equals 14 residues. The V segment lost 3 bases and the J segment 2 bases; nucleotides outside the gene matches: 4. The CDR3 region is CASSGSGGQETQYF. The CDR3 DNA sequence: TGTGCCAGCAGCGGGTCGGGAGGTCAAGAGACCCAGTACTTC.

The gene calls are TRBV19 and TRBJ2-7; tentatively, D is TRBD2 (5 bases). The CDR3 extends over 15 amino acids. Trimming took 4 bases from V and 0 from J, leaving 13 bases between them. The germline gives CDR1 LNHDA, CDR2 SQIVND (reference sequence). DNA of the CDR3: TGTGCCAGTAGTACCCCCAGCGGTGCCTCCTACGAGCAGTACTTC. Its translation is CASSTPSGASYEQYF.

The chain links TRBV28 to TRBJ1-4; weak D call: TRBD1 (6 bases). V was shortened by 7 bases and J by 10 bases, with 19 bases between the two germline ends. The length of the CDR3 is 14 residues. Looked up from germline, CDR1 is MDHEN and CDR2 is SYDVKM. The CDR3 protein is CASTFGGGSGKLFF. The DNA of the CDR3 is TGTGCCAGCACCTTCGGGGGGGGCTCGGGAAAACTGTTTTTT.

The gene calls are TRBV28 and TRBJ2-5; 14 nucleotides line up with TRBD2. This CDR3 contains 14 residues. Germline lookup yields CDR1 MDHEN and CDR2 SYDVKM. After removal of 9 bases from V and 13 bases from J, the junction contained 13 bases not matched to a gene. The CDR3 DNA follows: TGTGCCAGTTCCTTCGTGGGGACTAGCGGGAGTAGGTACTTC. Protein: CASSFVGTSGSRYF.

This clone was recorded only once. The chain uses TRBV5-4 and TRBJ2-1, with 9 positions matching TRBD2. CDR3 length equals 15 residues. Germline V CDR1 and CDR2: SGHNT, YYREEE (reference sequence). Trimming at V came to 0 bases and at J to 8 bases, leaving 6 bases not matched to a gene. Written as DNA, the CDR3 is TGTGCCAGCAGCTTGGAAGCGGGAGGAGGCGATGAGCAGTTCTTC. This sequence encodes CASSLEAGGGDEQFF.

The CDR3 spells CASSLTPQGSYNSPLHF. The CDR3 DNA is TGCGCCAGCAGCTTGACCCCCCAGGGGTCCTATAATTCACCCCTCCACTTT. This chain joins TRBV5-1 and TRBJ1-6; TRBD1 might be the D (6 bases). Trimming took 1 base from V and 1 from J, leaving 12 bases between them. Germline V gene sequence: CDR1 SGHRS, CDR2 YFSETQ. The CDR3 contains 17 residues.

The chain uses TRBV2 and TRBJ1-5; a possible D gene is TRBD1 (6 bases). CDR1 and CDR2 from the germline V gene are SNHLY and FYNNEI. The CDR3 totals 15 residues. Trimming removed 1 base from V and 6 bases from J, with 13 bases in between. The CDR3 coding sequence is TGTGCCAGCAGTGAAGATTCAGGGGCAAGTCAGCCCCAGCATTTT. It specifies CASSEDSGASQPQHF.

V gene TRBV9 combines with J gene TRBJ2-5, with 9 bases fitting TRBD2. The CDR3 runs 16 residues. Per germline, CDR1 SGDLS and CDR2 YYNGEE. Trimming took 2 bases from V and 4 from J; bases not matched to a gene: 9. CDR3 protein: CASSVAGGPSGETQYF. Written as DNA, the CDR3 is TGTGCCAGCAGCGTGGCGGGAGGGCCCTCAGGAGAGACCCAGTACTTC. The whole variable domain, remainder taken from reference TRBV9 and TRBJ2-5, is DSGVTQTPKHLITATGQRVTLRCSPRSGDLSVYWYQQSLDQGLQFLIQYYNGEERAKGNILERFSAQQFPDLHSELNLSSLELGDSALYFCASSVAGGPSGETQYFGPGTRLLVL.

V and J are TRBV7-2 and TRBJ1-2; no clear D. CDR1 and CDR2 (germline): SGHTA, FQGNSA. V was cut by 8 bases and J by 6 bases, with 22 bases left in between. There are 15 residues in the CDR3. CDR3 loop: CASGDSRGPSDGYTF. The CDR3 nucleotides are TGTGCCAGCGGGGATTCTCGAGGGCCATCGGATGGCTACACCTTC.

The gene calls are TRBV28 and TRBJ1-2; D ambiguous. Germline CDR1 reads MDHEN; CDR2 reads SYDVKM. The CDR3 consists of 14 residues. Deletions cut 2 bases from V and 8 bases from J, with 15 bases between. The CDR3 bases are TGTGCCAGCAGTTTAAGAGACCCCTTGCGAGGCTACACCTTC. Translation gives CASSLRDPLRGYTF.